What follows are 19 T cell receptor beta chains derived from one specimen sequenced in a study of blood T cell repertoires in COVID-19. Data came from immunoSEQ multiplex PCR; TCRdb stores just in-frame clones and leaves some out. This sample has about 480,000 clones, with about 89% found just once. Sequencing was performed on peripheral blood. The receptors derive from a woman aged 25 to 39 with acute or convalescent COVID-19.

CDR3 sequence: CASSLQLAGKDTQYF. CDR3 DNA sequence: TGCGCCAGCAGCCTACAACTAGCGGGGAAAGATACGCAGTATTTT. This chain links TRBV5-1 with TRBJ2-3, with 10 bases lining up with TRBD2. CDR3 length: 15 amino acids. The germline CDR1 and CDR2 sequences are SGHRS and YFSETQ. V trimming: 4 bases; J trimming: 5 bases; junction bases outside the gene matches: 7.

J is TRBJ2-5 and V is TRBV21-1; the table's D gene call, TRBD2, was not cross checked with the DNA. TRBV21-1 is an annotated pseudogene. The CDR3 length is 16 residues. CDR3 sequence: CASSKAGTSGQETQYF. CDR3 DNA sequence: TGTGCCAGCAGCAAAGCCGGGACTAGCGGACAAGAGACCCAGTACTTC.

This chain uses TRBV15 with TRBJ2-5; 7 bases are shared with TRBD2. Germline assignment: CDR1 LNHNV and CDR2 YYDKDF (reference sequence). V lost 1 base and J lost 5; bases outside the gene matches: 7. CDR3 length: 15 residues. The CDR3 DNA is TGTGCCACCAGCAGAGTGGGGGGAGGGGTTGAGACCCAGTACTTC. Protein product: CATSRVGGGVETQYF.

The chain combines TRBV21-1 with TRBJ2-1; TRBD2 is the table's D call, not checked against the DNA. TRBV21-1 is termed a pseudogene. The CDR3 is made up of 14 amino acids. The CDR3 region is CAIPGGDSYNEQFF. CDR3 nucleotides: TGTGCCATCCCTGGGGGGGACTCCTACAATGAGCAGTTCTTC.

The V and J genes are TRBV5-3 and TRBJ1-3, with D uncertain. TRBV5-3 is an ORF; its function is uncertain. V was cut by 4 bases and J by 4 bases, with 15 bases left in between. The CDR3 contains 15 residues. The CDR3 sequence is CARSGRHGSGNTIYF. CDR3 in DNA: TGTGCCAGAAGCGGTAGACACGGCTCGGGAAACACCATATATTTT.

The chain joins TRBV3-1 (or the pseudogene TRBV3-2) to TRBJ1-4; maybe TRBD1 (5 bases). CDR1 is LGHDT and CDR2 is YNNKEL in the germline V gene (reference sequence). V lost 4 bases and J 6 bases, leaving 15 bases between the germline ends. The CDR3 is 15 residues long. The CDR3 is CASSPLGGEDEKLFF. CDR3 bases: TGTGCCAGCAGCCCCCTGGGGGGGGAGGATGAAAAACTGTTTTTT.

J is TRBJ1-4 and V is TRBV4-1; 10 nucleotides line up with TRBD1. There are 20 residues in the CDR3. Germline assignment: CDR1 MGHRA and CDR2 YSYEKL. The V segment lost 3 bases and the J segment 3 bases; nucleotides outside the gene matches: 16. CDR3 nucleotide sequence: TGCGCCAGCAGCCATCCTACCCTCGGGGACAGGGGAAACTCTAATGAAAAACTGTTTTTT. This codes for CASSHPTLGDRGNSNEKLFF.

V is TRBV7-2 and J is TRBJ2-1; 7 nucleotides line up with TRBD2. This CDR3 is built from 15 residues. Germline V lookup: CDR1 SGHTA, CDR2 FQGNSA. The junction had 6 bases not matched to a gene; V was cut back by 3 bases and J by 4 bases. CDR3 sequence: CASSFPGLRYNEQFF. In DNA form, the CDR3 reads TGTGCCAGCAGCTTCCCGGGACTACGATACAATGAGCAGTTCTTC.

This chain connects TRBV6-1 to TRBJ2-7, with D perhaps matching TRBD2 (6 bases). There are 12 residues in the CDR3. Germline V gene data show CDR1 as MNHNS and CDR2 as SASEGT. V was shortened by 2 bases and J by 4 bases, with 6 bases between the two germline ends. CDR3 in amino acids: CASSERGYEQYF. The CDR3 coding sequence is TGTGCCAGCAGTGAACGGGGGTACGAGCAGTACTTC.

The chain links TRBV9 to TRBJ2-1; 10 bases map to TRBD2. Germline V gives CDR1 SGDLS, CDR2 YYNGEE. The V gene end was trimmed by 2 bases and the J gene end by 13 bases; junction bases not matched to a gene: 3. The CDR3 is 12 amino acids. The CDR3 sequence is CASSVLAGDQFF. For the CDR3, the DNA is TGTGCCAGCAGCGTTCTAGCGGGGGATCAGTTCTTC.

This chain connects TRBV29-1 to TRBJ2-5; no definite D call. The CDR3 runs to 9 residues. Between the trimmed V and J ends, which lost 6 bases and 5 bases, there was a span of 4 bases. Per germline, CDR1 SQVTM and CDR2 ANQGSEA. CDR3 nucleotides: TGCAGCGTCGGGGAGACCCAGTACTTC. It specifies CSVGETQYF.

The V call is TRBV11-2, the J call TRBJ2-3; no reliable D call. Trimming took 6 bases from V and 2 from J, leaving 9 bases between them. Germline V gives CDR1 SGHAT, CDR2 FQNNGV. The CDR3 consists of 13 residues. The CDR3 here is CASRSQVTDTQYF. DNA of the CDR3: TGTGCCAGCAGATCACAAGTCACAGATACGCAGTATTTT.

This clone was counted a few times. The chain recombines TRBV18 with TRBJ1-1; no firm D call. The germline V gene has CDR1 KGHSH and CDR2 LQKENI. CDR3 length equals 13 residues. The germline V and J ends were trimmed by 6 bases and 5 bases, with 13 bases remaining between them. CDR3 sequence: CASSRTGGTEAFF. Here the CDR3 DNA reads TGTGCCAGCTCCCGGACGGGAGGGACTGAAGCTTTCTTT.

This chain connects TRBV2 to TRBJ1-4, with 9 bases fitting TRBD1. Germline V gene lookup returns CDR1 SNHLY and CDR2 FYNNEI. The CDR3 runs to 15 residues. V lost 1 base to trimming and J lost 10 bases; unmatched junction nucleotides: 7. This chain's CDR3 is CASSEEGTGIGKLFF. As DNA, the CDR3 is TGTGCCAGCAGTGAAGAAGGGACAGGGATTGGAAAACTGTTTTTT.

The chain combines TRBV12-3 or TRBV12-4 with TRBJ1-2; 7 bases are shared with TRBD1. The CDR3 covers 13 residues. Trimming took 1 base from V and 4 from J; bases not matched to a gene: 0. This CDR3 is CASSLGDSYGYTF. The CDR3 nucleotides are TGTGCCAGCAGTTTAGGGGACAGCTATGGCTACACCTTC.

In its sample, this clone was seen once. This chain connects TRBV11-2 to TRBJ2-5; D is unclear. CDR1 and CDR2 (germline): SGHAT, FQNNGV. This CDR3 spans 14 amino acids. The V gene lost 5 bases and the J gene lost 1 base, with 11 bases spanning the gap. This CDR3 reads CASSPPAAQETQYF. As DNA, the CDR3 is TGTGCCAGCAGCCCCCCGGCGGCCCAAGAGACCCAGTACTTC.

The rearrangement uses TRBV6-5 and TRBJ2-3; D is ambiguous. The CDR3 sequence is 16 residues long. V lost 0 bases, J lost 0 bases, and 10 bases lay in between. The germline V gene encodes CDR1 MNHEY and CDR2 SVGAGI. The chain's CDR3 is CASSYSPLSSTDTQYF. CDR3 bases: TGTGCCAGCAGTTACTCGCCTCTTAGTAGCACAGATACGCAGTATTTT.

The rearrangement uses TRBV6-5 and TRBJ1-2, with 11 bases aligning to TRBD1. CDR3 length equals 14 residues. Per germline, CDR1 MNHEY and CDR2 SVGAGI. The ends lost 9 bases at V and 5 bases at J; junction bases unmatched: 8. CDR3 nucleotide sequence: TGTGCCAGTAATCCCGGGACAGGGGGTTATGGCTACACCTTC. Protein: CASNPGTGGYGYTF.

The chain combines TRBV11-2 with TRBJ2-1; 7 nucleotides align to TRBD1. V gave up 6 bases and J gave up 0 bases; unmatched junction bases: 5. The CDR3 sequence is 15 residues long. The germline gives CDR1 SGHAT, CDR2 FQNNGV. The CDR3 sequence: CASRTTGRSYNEQFF. As DNA, the CDR3 is TGTGCCAGCAGAACGACAGGGCGCTCCTACAATGAGCAGTTCTTC.